This TCR beta chain came from a study of CD8 T cells in Susac syndrome. This CDR3 has 17 residues. Germline V CDR1 and CDR2: MNHEY, SVGEGT. With 11 bases removed from V and 0 bases from J, the gap between germline ends came to 22 bases. High-throughput TCR beta sequencing covered peripheral CD8+ and CD4+ T cells. Controls matched for sex and age were healthy donors. The CD8+ and CD4+ T cells were isolated magnetically using a negative isolation approach, whereas the TEMRA cells were enriched by FACS. Reverse transcription of roughly 0.5 to 1 ug RNA was carried out with random hexamers. The CDR3 of TCR beta was amplified by immunoSEQ multiplex PCR across 54 Vbeta and 13 Jbeta. TCRdb re-analysed the immunoSEQ multiplex PCR reads in MiXCR, keeping a single row per CDR3 protein. The sample records about 60,000 distinct CDR3 sequences, 90% to 95% being singletons.

This TCR derives from a human donor in good health. V and J are TRBV6-2 or TRBV6-3 and TRBJ2-2; unclear D gene. Sequencing was carried out using CD8+ T cells from PBMCs. The CDR3 loop reads CAASPKPTNANTGELFF. The CDR3 DNA reads TGTGCCGCATCCCCAAAACCGACAAACGCGAACACCGGGGAGCTGTTTTTT.